The rows below give T cell receptor beta chains drawn from one sample of a study of metastatic and nonmetastatic thyroid tumors. TCRdb re-called the PCR reads with MiXCR. The sample consists of under 60,000 clones, around 21% of them appearing once. The sequenced sample was blood. The receptors come from a male donor with papillary thyroid cancer or a benign thyroid nodule (not recorded which). Some clones in this sample may be carry-over from other donors' samples. Each CDR3 is given with its conserved first and last residue. Each record gives: clone size, D gene, J gene, CDR3 length, V gene, CDR3 DNA, CDR3 protein. The D gene is left open where the match is weak. A row's size may be missing; if present it is once, few, many or a size class.

many TRBD2 TRBJ2-3 16 TRBV15 TGTGCCACCAGCCCGGGACTAGCGGACCGCACAGATACGCAGTATTTT CATSPGLADRTDTQYF
- TRBD1 TRBJ1-4 16 TRBV4-2 TGTGCCAGCAGCCAAGGGACCGGGACAGGGGCGGAAAAACTGTTTTTT CASSQGTGTGAEKLFF
- TRBD1 TRBJ2-7 15 TRBV24-1 TGTGCCACCAGTCCTGGGACAGGGAGCTCCTACGAGCAGTACTTC CATSPGTGSSYEQYF
few - TRBJ1-1 13 TRBV12-3/TRBV12-4 TGTGCCAGCAGTTCCATTTTGGGAACTGAAGCTTTCTTT CASSSILGTEAFF
- TRBD2 TRBJ2-7 15 TRBV20-1 TGCAGTGCTAGAGGGACTAGCGGGAGTTACTACGAGCAGTACTTC CSARGTSGSYYEQYF
- - TRBJ2-3 14 TRBV11-2 TGTGCCAGCAGTGTGTACAGGGCCACAGATACGCAGTATTTT CASSVYRATDTQYF
- TRBD2 TRBJ2-2 18 TRBV6-5 TGTGCCAGCAGTTACCCTACCTTAGCGGGGTGGCGGACCGGGGAGCTGTTTTTT CASSYPTLAGWRTGELFF
few TRBD1 TRBJ1-1 15 TRBV6-1 TGTGCCAGCAGAAACCGCGGGACAGGCATCACTGAAGCTTTCTTT CASRNRGTGITEAFF
- - TRBJ1-4 14 TRBV30 TGTGCCTGGAGCGTAGGGGGGACAAATGAAAAACTGTTTTTT CAWSVGGTNEKLFF
many TRBD2 TRBJ2-3 16 TRBV6-4 TGTGCCAGCAGTGACGGGACTAGCGGGGGGGCAGATACGCAGTATTTT CASSDGTSGGADTQYF
many TRBD1 TRBJ2-1 16 TRBV19 TGTGCCAGTAGTATCCCCGGGACAGGGACTTACAATGAGCAGTTCTTC CASSIPGTGTYNEQFF
many - TRBJ1-3 15 TRBV5-1 TGCGCCAGCAGCTTGGGTCCGAGCTCTGGAAACACCATATATTTT CASSLGPSSGNTIYF
many TRBD1 TRBJ2-2 14 TRBV3-1 TGTGCCAGCAGCCCCGGGACAGTCACCGGGGAGCTGTTTTTT CASSPGTVTGELFF
- - TRBJ1-4 12 TRBV28 TGTGCCAGCTCGAGGGGGATGTTAAAACTGTTTTTT CASSRGMLKLFF
many - TRBJ1-2 15 TRBV11-2 TGTGCCAGCAGACCGGGGTCGGCGCCTAACTATGGCTACACCTTC CASRPGSAPNYGYTF
- TRBD1 TRBJ2-7 16 TRBV11-1 TGTGCCAGCAGCTTGGACAGGGGCCTTTCTCGGTACGAGCCGTACTTC CASSLDRGLSRYEPYF
many TRBD2 TRBJ2-3 18 TRBV12-3/TRBV12-4 TGTGCCAGCAGTTCCAATAGCGGGGGGGCCGGGGGAGCAGATACGCAGTATTTT CASSSNSGGAGGADTQYF
- - TRBJ2-7 12 TRBV3-1 TGTGCCAGCAGCCAAGTCGAGGACGAGCAGTACTTC CASSQVEDEQYF
many TRBD1 TRBJ2-7 15 TRBV6-1 TGTGCCAGCAGTGAATTAATGGACAGGGTCTACGAGCAGTACTTC CASSELMDRVYEQYF
- - TRBJ2-2 16 TRBV9 TGTGCCAGCAGCGTAGACCCCGGGGCGCACACCGGGGAGCTGTTTTTT CASSVDPGAHTGELFF
many TRBD2 TRBJ2-5 16 TRBV11-3 TGTGCCAGCAGCTTAAGGAGCGGGGGATTTCAAGAGACCCAGTACTTC CASSLRSGGFQETQYF
many TRBD1 TRBJ1-5 15 TRBV6-1 TGTGCCAGCACCGACAGGGGGCAAGGCAATCAGCCCCAGCATTTT CASTDRGQGNQPQHF
- TRBD1 TRBJ2-7 14 TRBV18 TGTGCCAGCTCACCCGGACAGGGGAATGAGGAGCAGTACTTC CASSPGQGNEEQYF
many - TRBJ2-1 11 TRBV7-9 TGTGCCAGCAGCCTTCACAATGAGCAGTTCTTC CASSLHNEQFF
many TRBD1 TRBJ1-6 14 TRBV2 TGTGCCAGCACTACGACAGGGGTGGGTTCACCCCTCCACTTT CASTTTGVGSPLHF
many TRBD1 TRBJ2-7 17 TRBV2 TGTGCCAGCAGTGACACCGGGACAGGGGGTCGCTCCTACGAGCAGTACTTC CASSDTGTGGRSYEQYF
many TRBD2 TRBJ2-1 17 TRBV11-2 TGTGCCAGCAGCCCACCCCGGACTAGCGGGGCGAATAATGAGCAGTTCTTC CASSPPRTSGANNEQFF
many - TRBJ2-7 12 TRBV12-3/TRBV12-4 TGTGCCAGCAGTTCGACCCCCACCGAGCAGTACTTC CASSSTPTEQYF
once - TRBJ2-7 14 TRBV4-1 TGCGCCATCAGGCAATTCCGGGACACTTACGAGCAGTACTTC CAIRQFRDTYEQYF
- - TRBJ2-7 17 TRBV20-1 TGCAGTGCTAGTCGCTTCCCTCTAGCAAGCCATTCCTACGAGCAGTACTTC CSASRFPLASHSYEQYF
- - TRBJ1-5 13 TRBV20-1 TGCAGTGTCAGGCAACTGGGCCCTCAGACCCAGCATTTT CSVRQLGPQTQHF
many TRBD1 TRBJ1-1 15 TRBV5-5 TGTGCCAGCAGCCCCGGGGGGACAGGGTGGTCGGAAGCTTTCTTT CASSPGGTGWSEAFF
- TRBD1 TRBJ1-5 13 TRBV19 TGTGCCAGTAGTACGACAGGGGGTCAGCCCCAGCATTTT CASSTTGGQPQHF
many TRBD2 TRBJ2-5 18 TRBV6-6 TGTGCCAGCAGCTCCAGGCCCTATAGCGGGGGGGAACAAGAGACCCAGTACTTC CASSSRPYSGGEQETQYF
many TRBD1 TRBJ1-5 16 TRBV27 TGTGCCAGCAGTTCCGGGACAGGGAGGAAAGGTCAGCCCCAGCATTTT CASSSGTGRKGQPQHF
- - TRBJ2-7 12 TRBV20-1 TGCAGTGCTAGTATGGGGGTTGGAGAGCAGTACTTC CSASMGVGEQYF
- - TRBJ1-3 14 TRBV5-1 TGCGCCAGCAGTACAGGAGTCTCTGGATACACCATATATTTT CASSTGVSGYTIYF
- - TRBJ2-5 13 TRBV18 TGTGCCAGCTCACCGACTAGTGCGGAGACCCAGTACTTC CASSPTSAETQYF
- - TRBJ1-5 13 TRBV20-1 TGCAGTGCTAGGGTGGGGGCCAATCAGCCCCAGCATTTT CSARVGANQPQHF
- - TRBJ2-2 15 TRBV5-1 TGCGCCAGCAGCTTACCGACAGGTAGCACCGGGGAGCTGTTTTTT CASSLPTGSTGELFF
- TRBD2 TRBJ2-3 15 TRBV6-1 TGTGCCAGCAGTGATCGCGGGAGGGCCCGGGATGCGCAGTATTTT CASSDRGRARDAQYF